This T cell receptor (beta chain) came from a study of CD8+ T cells in alopecia areata. Overall study: Patients took tofacitinib for 6 to 18 months, followed by 6 drug-free months.

The CDR3 sequence is 15 residues long. V lost 8 bases and J lost 4, with 18 bases in between. Remarks on this clone: The antigen is undetermined.

Extraction and reverse transcription of RNA yielded cDNA as the sequencing template. The protocol was immunoSEQ multiplex PCR, while the TCRdb copy is restricted to in-frame clones and leaves out a portion. Here the sample spans 120,000 or so clones, roughly 55% being singletons. Study results and caveats: The presence of one nonresponder keeps the tie between baseline CD8+ expansion and response uncertain. Among the 100 top clones, expanded CD8+ clones, like scalp clonality, were significantly decreased by tofacitinib. Researchers report lesional scalp, most notably alopecia totalis/universalis, outstripped normal scalp in clonality.

As for treatment: oral pan-JAK inhibitor, 5-10 mg twice daily. This rearrangement joins TRBV23-1 to TRBJ1-5; no definite D call. TRBV23-1 is sorted into the ORF group, with uncertain function. The sequenced sample was CD4+ T cells sorted from blood, obtained at week 4, from a patient treated with tofacitinib. This clonotype was obtained from a human donor with alopecia areata. The CDR3 DNA reads TGCGCCAGCTCGATTGGCGCGAAGAGGAATCAGCCCCAGCATTTT. Its translation: CASSIGAKRNQPQHF.